In this sample, the clone carrying this T cell receptor (beta chain) turned up many times. This record comes from a study of Graves' ophthalmopathy and Graves' hyperthyroidism. Clinical symptoms, serum thyroxine, TRAb, thyroid ultrasound and orbital computed tomography determined diagnosis. V was trimmed by 6 bases and J by 8 bases, leaving 13 bases between them. The CDR3 length is 12 residues. The TCR beta CDR3 regions underwent amplification from RNA transcripts. The library came from an HTBI-primed first-round RT-PCR and a second-round multiplex PCR. Each CDR3 protein is one row after TCRdb ran MiXCR on the multiplex PCR reads. The sample lists 450,000 or so distinct CDR3 sequences; approximately 14% were seen once.

This rearrangement joins TRBV12-3 or TRBV12-4 to TRBJ1-2; a possible D gene is TRBD1 (5 bases). Specimen: blood. The origin of this receptor is a woman aged 30 to 39 with Graves' ophthalmopathy. CDR3 DNA sequence: TGTGCCAGCAGAGAGCGATGGGGCGGCTACACCTTC. Translation gives CASRERWGGYTF.